Shown below are 14 T cell receptor beta chains from a single sample sequenced in a study of shared clonotypes between healthy human individuals. Generated by immunoSEQ multiplex PCR, the TCRdb table keeps only in-frame clones and is missing some. The sample lists around 450,000 clones, 70% to 80% occurring once. The sample consisted of PBMCs. These receptors originate from a woman aged 40 to 49 in good health. Some clones in this sample may be carry-over from other donors' samples.

Only one count was recorded for this clone. The rearrangement uses TRBV28 and TRBJ2-3; 16 bases map to TRBD2. Trimming took 5 bases from V and 5 from J; bases not matched to a gene: 10. The CDR3 covers 18 residues. Germline CDR1 is MDHEN and CDR2 is SYDVKM. CDR3 in amino acids: CASSITGTSGRGVDTQYF. CDR3 DNA sequence: TGTGCCAGCAGTATTACCGGGACTAGCGGGAGGGGCGTAGATACGCAGTATTTT.

This rearrangement joins TRBV28 to TRBJ2-5, with D perhaps matching TRBD2 (6 bases). Germline CDR1 is MDHEN and CDR2 is SYDVKM. The V and J ends lost 3 bases and 4 bases respectively, with 12 bases between them. This CDR3 region has 14 residues. The CDR3 spells CASSLLGGGETQYF. In DNA form, the CDR3 reads TGTGCCAGCAGTTTGCTGGGAGGAGGAGAGACCCAGTACTTC. Combining the CDR3 with reference TRBV28 and TRBJ2-5 gives the whole variable domain DVKVTQSSRYLVKRTGEKVFLECVQDMDHENMFWYRQDPGLGLRLIYFSYDVKMKEKGDIPEGYSVSREKKERFSLILESASTNQTSMYLCASSLLGGGETQYFGPGTRLLVL.

CDR3 coding DNA: TGTGCCAGCAGTGGATCGTCCGAGCAGTACTTC. Encoded protein: CASSGSSEQYF. The rearrangement links TRBV25-1 to TRBJ2-7, with unresolved D. V shed 4 bases and J shed 6 bases, with 7 bases lying between them. The CDR3 has 11 residues. CDR1 and CDR2 from the germline V gene are MGHDK and SYGVNS.

The chain combines TRBV27 with TRBJ1-5; the D is unclear. Germline CDR1 and CDR2: MNHEY and SMNVEV (reference sequence). The CDR3 spans 12 residues. Trimming removed 6 bases at V and 6 bases at J, with 9 bases between. The CDR3 sequence is CASRSVGQPQHF. CDR3 DNA sequence: TGTGCCAGCAGATCCGTGGGTCAGCCCCAGCATTTT.

This rearrangement joins TRBV18 to TRBJ2-7; 11 bases match TRBD2. The germline V gene has CDR1 KGHSH and CDR2 LQKENI. V lost 5 bases and J lost 3; bases outside the gene matches: 9. The CDR3 has 16 residues. The CDR3 reads CASSEGSLAGVYEQYF. DNA of the CDR3: TGTGCCAGCTCAGAAGGGTCACTAGCGGGAGTCTACGAGCAGTACTTC.

This chain links TRBV30 with TRBJ2-7; 7 bases match TRBD2. Germline values: CDR1 GTSNPN, CDR2 SVGIG (reference sequence). This CDR3 is 14 amino acids long. Unmatched junction bases numbered 7, after V lost 0 bases and J lost 5 bases. CDR3 nucleotides: TGTGCCTGGAGTGTAGGGGTTGCGGGAGACGAGCAGTACTTC. Translating it yields CAWSVGVAGDEQYF.

On this clone: Other nucleotide sequences in the sample specify the same CDR3. CDR3 in DNA: TGTGCCAGCAGTGCTCTAGCGGGACCCTACGAGCAGTACTTC. This encodes CASSALAGPYEQYF. The genes are TRBV6-1 and TRBJ2-7; 9 nucleotides line up with TRBD2. The CDR3 sequence is 14 residues long. Germline V gene sequence: CDR1 MNHNS, CDR2 SASEGT. The junction had 3 bases not matched to a gene; V was cut back by 4 bases and J by 2 bases.

The chain links TRBV7-2 to TRBJ1-4, with 10 bases lining up with TRBD1. Germline V gene lookup returns CDR1 SGHTA and CDR2 FQGNSA. The CDR3 runs 14 residues. With V trimmed by 4 bases and J by 7 bases, 3 bases remained unmatched. In nucleotides, the CDR3 is TGTGCCAGCAGCTCCGGGACAGGGGTTGAAAAACTGTTTTTT. Translation gives CASSSGTGVEKLFF.

The V and J genes are TRBV19 and TRBJ1-2; D not certain. Between the trimmed V and J ends, which lost 5 bases and 4 bases, there was a span of 23 bases. The germline V gene encodes CDR1 LNHDA and CDR2 SQIVND (reference sequence). The CDR3 has 17 amino acids. The CDR3 loop reads CASSRLSEQRHFYGYTF. In nucleotides, the CDR3 is TGTGCCAGTAGTCGTCTGAGCGAACAGCGACACTTCTATGGCTACACCTTC.

V and J are TRBV5-1 and TRBJ1-5; possibly TRBD1 for D (5 bases). Deletions cut 2 bases from V and 4 bases from J, with 10 bases between. CDR1 SGHRS and CDR2 YFSETQ come from the germline V gene. The length of the CDR3 is 14 residues. CDR3: CASSLDPGNQPQHF. CDR3 DNA: TGCGCCAGCAGCTTAGATCCAGGGAATCAGCCCCAGCATTTT.

Worth noting for this clone: The junction differs from germline at one of its ends, possibly a read error. The chain uses TRBV5-5 and TRBJ1-4; D not resolved. Germline V lookup: CDR1 SGHKS, CDR2 YYEKEE (reference sequence). The CDR3 sequence is 13 residues long. DNA for the CDR3: TGTGCCTGCAGATGGGCCCCGCCGGAAAAACTGTTTTTT. Translation gives CACRWAPPEKLFF. The full variable domain, completed using reference TRBV5-5 and TRBJ1-4, is DAGVTQSPTHLIKTRGQQVTLRCSPISGHKSVSWYQQVLGQGPQFIFQYYEKEERGRGNFPDRFSARQFPNYSSELNVNALLLGDSALYLCACRWAPPEKLFFGSGTQLSVL.

The count of this clone is one. The gene calls are TRBV6-4 and TRBJ2-7; 10 bases fit TRBD2. The CDR3 has 15 amino acids. Germline V gives CDR1 MRHNA, CDR2 SNTAGT. V gave up 4 bases and J gave up 1 base; unmatched junction bases: 4. CDR3 coding DNA: TGTGCCAGCAGTGTGGAACTAGCGGGATCCTACGAGCAGTACTTC. Amino acid sequence: CASSVELAGSYEQYF.

This CDR3 is CASSLGAGPYEQYF. The DNA of the CDR3 is TGTGCCAGCAGCTTAGGAGCCGGTCCCTACGAGCAGTACTTC. This chain joins TRBV7-2 and TRBJ2-5; D is ambiguous. The end of the DNA aligns better with TRBJ2-7, so the J call may be wrong. Germline-derived CDR1 and CDR2 are SGHTA and FQGNSA. The CDR3 totals 14 residues.

The chain is built from TRBV4-2 and TRBJ2-5; 11 nucleotides align to TRBD2. CDR1 and CDR2 (germline): LGHNA, YNFKEQ. This CDR3 comprises 15 residues. The V gene end was trimmed by 1 base and the J gene end by 4 bases; junction bases not matched to a gene: 2. The CDR3, as DNA: TGTGCCAGCAGCCAAGGGCTAGCGGGAGGAGAGACCCAGTACTTC. Protein product: CASSQGLAGGETQYF.